This T cell receptor beta chain was captured by sequencing in a study of OX40 agonist ivuxolimab in advanced cancers. Regarding the study as a whole: Blood T cells, both CD4+ and CD8+, expanded clonally by week 6 at 0.1 to 3.0 mg/kg.

This clone was seen a few times. The antigen is undetermined. V was trimmed by 5 bases and J by 9 bases, leaving 14 bases between them. The CDR3 totals 13 residues. From germline, CDR1 is KGHSH and CDR2 LQKENI. Generated by immunoSEQ multiplex PCR, the TCRdb table keeps only in-frame clones and is missing some. The data show approximately 61,000 clones, roughly 80% seen once. The rearrangement links TRBV18 to TRBJ1-3; unclear D gene. This clonotype originated in an adult with an advanced solid tumor such as melanoma, head and neck, liver or kidney cancer. The specimen comprised CD4+ or CD8+ T cells sorted from blood, sampled in a trial of the OX40 agonist ivuxolimab. The chain's CDR3 is CASSTTSGGTIYF. CDR3 DNA: TGTGCCAGCTCAACAACTTCAGGCGGCACCATATATTTT.